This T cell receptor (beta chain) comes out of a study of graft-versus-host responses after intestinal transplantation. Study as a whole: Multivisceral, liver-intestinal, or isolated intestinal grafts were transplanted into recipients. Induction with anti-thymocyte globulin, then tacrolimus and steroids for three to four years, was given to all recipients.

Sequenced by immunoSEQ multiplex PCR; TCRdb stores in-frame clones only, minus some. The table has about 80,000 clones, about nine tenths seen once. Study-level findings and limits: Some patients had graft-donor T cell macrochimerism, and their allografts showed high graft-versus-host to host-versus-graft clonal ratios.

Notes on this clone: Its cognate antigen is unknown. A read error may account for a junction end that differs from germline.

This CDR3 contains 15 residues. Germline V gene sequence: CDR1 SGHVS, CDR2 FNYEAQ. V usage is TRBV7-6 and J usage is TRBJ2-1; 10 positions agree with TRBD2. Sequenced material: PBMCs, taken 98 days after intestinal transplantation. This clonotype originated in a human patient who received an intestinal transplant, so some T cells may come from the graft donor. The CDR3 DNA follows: TGTGCCAGCAGCCCAGGGACTAGCGCGGCGAATGGGCAGTTCTTC. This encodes CASSPGTSAANGQFF.